One and the same sample provided the 31 T cell receptor beta chains below, sequenced in a study of T cell repertoires in cytomegalovirus infection. TCRdb processed the reads anew with MiXCR; each CDR3 protein has one entry. Here the sample spans nearly 550,000 distinct CDR3 sequences, approximately 16% being singletons. The material sequenced was CD8+ T cells from PBMCs. All receptors come from a human donor in good health (CMV status not recorded). Some clones in this sample may be carry-over from other donors' samples.

The chain uses TRBV19 and TRBJ1-2, with a weak D call TRBD1 (5 bases). The CDR3 loop spans 13 amino acids. Trimming left V 3 bases short and J 6 bases short, with 11 bases between. Germline V CDR1 and CDR2: LNHDA, SQIVND (reference sequence). The CDR3 is CASSIAGLDGYTF. The CDR3 DNA reads TGTGCCAGTAGTATTGCAGGGTTAGATGGCTACACCTTC.

The chain links TRBV6-5 to TRBJ2-2, with a possible D match to TRBD2 (6 bases). The CDR3 sequence is 16 residues long. Germline CDR1 reads MNHEY; CDR2 reads SVGAGI. Trimming took 0 bases from V and 4 from J, leaving 12 bases between them. The CDR3 protein is CASSYSGLASTGELFF. The CDR3 DNA sequence: TGTGCCAGCAGTTACTCGGGTCTAGCGAGCACCGGGGAGCTGTTTTTT.

This clonotype was picked up many times. This chain joins TRBV4-1 and TRBJ1-2, with 7 positions matching TRBD1. Germline V CDR1 and CDR2: MGHRA, YSYEKL. Losses at the gene ends were 1 base for V and 4 bases for J; bases not matched to a gene: 0. This CDR3 has 13 residues. The CDR3 DNA reads as TGCGCCAGCAGCCAAGGGGACAGCTATGGCTACACCTTC. It yields the protein CASSQGDSYGYTF.

This clonotype was detected many times. The chain couples TRBV7-8 to TRBJ1-2; possibly TRBD1 for D (6 bases). V was clipped by 3 bases and J by 5 bases, with 13 bases between them. This CDR3 is 14 amino acids long. Per the germline V gene, CDR1 is SGHVS and CDR2 is FQNEAQ. The CDR3 spells CASSFSDRKYGYTF. The CDR3 nucleotides are TGTGCCAGCAGCTTTAGCGACAGGAAATATGGCTACACCTTC.

The table lists this clonotype with many counts. The chain is built from TRBV11-2 and TRBJ2-1, with D possibly TRBD1 on 5 matching bases. Germline loops: CDR1 SGHAT, CDR2 FQNNGV. CDR3 length: 15 amino acids. V was pared by 5 bases and J by 1 base, with 12 bases between. In DNA form, the CDR3 reads TGTGCCAGCAGCCCCCCAGGGTCTTCCTACAATGAGCAGTTCTTC. Amino acid sequence: CASSPPGSSYNEQFF.

CDR3 protein: CASSESSSYEQYF. The CDR3 DNA follows: TGTGCCAGCAGTGAAAGTAGCTCCTACGAGCAGTACTTC. The chain uses TRBV27 and TRBJ2-7; D not certain. This CDR3 comprises 13 residues. Between the trimmed V and J ends, which lost 5 bases and 0 bases, there was a span of 8 bases. Germline loops: CDR1 MNHEY, CDR2 SMNVEV (reference sequence).

This clonotype was found many times. The gene calls are TRBV12-3 or TRBV12-4 and TRBJ2-1; tentatively, D is TRBD1 (5 bases). This CDR3 spans 15 amino acids. V lost 7 bases and J lost 3, with 16 bases in between. CDR3 loop: CASILGHTIYNEQFF. The CDR3 DNA sequence: TGTGCCAGCATTCTTGGACACACCATCTACAATGAGCAGTTCTTC.

This clonotype has a count of ten or more. The J gene is TRBJ1-4, the V gene TRBV7-9, with D tentatively TRBD1 (5 bases). In germline, CDR1 is SEHNR, CDR2 FQNEAQ (reference sequence). Between the trimmed V and J ends, which lost 8 bases and 6 bases, there was a span of 13 bases. The length of the CDR3 is 13 residues. Here the CDR3 reads CASAGPVDEKLFF. CDR3 DNA: TGTGCCAGCGCAGGGCCAGTAGATGAAAAACTGTTTTTT.

This clonotype was counted a few times. The chain uses TRBV27 and TRBJ2-1, with D unresolved. Trimming took 5 bases from V and 5 from J, leaving 7 bases between them. This CDR3 is 12 amino acids long. Germline CDR1 and CDR2: MNHEY and SMNVEV (reference sequence). The CDR3, as DNA: TGTGCCAGCAGTGGCGAGGACAATGAGCAGTTCTTC. Protein product: CASSGEDNEQFF.

This clonotype was recorded many times. The V gene is TRBV6-1, the J gene TRBJ1-1; D might be TRBD1 (5 bases). Germline values: CDR1 MNHNS, CDR2 SASEGT. V was pared by 6 bases and J by 5 bases, with 16 bases between. This CDR3 comprises 14 residues. As DNA, the CDR3 is TGTGCCAGCAGCTGGGGACCCGGTGGGACTGAAGCTTTCTTT. This codes for CASSWGPGGTEAFF.

Ten or more counts support this clonotype. J is TRBJ2-1 and V is TRBV20-1; tentative D call: TRBD2 (5 bases). This CDR3 comprises 20 residues. The germline gives CDR1 DFQATT, CDR2 SNEGSKA (reference sequence). Trimming stripped 1 base from V and 4 bases from J, with 29 bases between. The CDR3 reads CSARVDGSRRKTDFYNEQFF. As DNA, the CDR3 is TGCAGTGCTAGAGTTGACGGCTCGCGGAGGAAAACAGACTTTTACAATGAGCAGTTCTTC.

The CDR3 is CASSIPLTDTQYF. Here the CDR3 DNA reads TGTGCCAGTAGTATCCCGTTAACAGATACGCAGTATTTT. V gene TRBV19 combines with J gene TRBJ2-3; no reliable D call. Trimming took 3 bases from V and 3 from J, leaving 7 bases between them. This CDR3 spans 13 amino acids. The germline CDR1 and CDR2 sequences are LNHDA and SQIVND (reference sequence). Based on the CDR3 plus reference TRBV19 and TRBJ2-3, the full variable domain is DGGITQSPKYLFRKEGQNVTLSCEQNLNHDAMYWYRQDPGQGLRLIYYSQIVNDFQKGDIAEGYSVSREKKESFPLTVTSAQKNPTAFYLCASSIPLTDTQYFGPGTRLTVL.

The chain joins TRBV7-9 to TRBJ1-4, with a tentative D call TRBD1 (6 bases). The V end was cut by 6 bases, the J end by 2 bases, with 19 bases between. The CDR3 runs to 17 residues. Germline CDR1 and CDR2: SEHNR and FQNEAQ (reference sequence). The CDR3 loop is CASSPGPSGATNEKLFF. DNA of the CDR3: TGTGCCAGCAGTCCCGGCCCCTCGGGGGCCACTAATGAAAAACTGTTTTTT.

The sample holds many counts of this clonotype. This rearrangement joins TRBV27 to TRBJ2-3, with 7 positions matching TRBD1. Germline V lookup: CDR1 MNHEY, CDR2 SMNVEV (reference sequence). V lost 5 bases, J lost 11 bases, and 10 bases stayed unmatched. The CDR3 is made up of 13 amino acids. The CDR3, as DNA: TGTGCCAGCAGTCCTCTAAGGACAGGCATGCAGTATTTT. This encodes CASSPLRTGMQYF.

This clonotype has only a few counts. V gene TRBV5-1 combines with J gene TRBJ2-7, with TRBD1 as a possible D gene (7 bases). Germline CDR1 is SGHRS and CDR2 is YFSETQ. The CDR3 extends over 15 amino acids. V was trimmed by 6 bases and J by 2 bases, leaving 18 bases between them. The CDR3 bases are TGCGCCAGCAATCCGGGCCAGGGGGGCCCCTACGAGCAGTACTTC. It is translated as CASNPGQGGPYEQYF. Variable domain in full (rest from reference TRBV5-1 and TRBJ2-7): KAGVTQTPRYLIKTRGQQVTLSCSPISGHRSVSWYQQTPGQGLQFLFEYFSETQRNKGNFPGRFSGRQFSNSRSEMNVSTLELGDSALYLCASNPGQGGPYEQYFGPGTRLTVT.

In its sample, this clonotype was seen many times. The chain combines TRBV7-9 with TRBJ2-7; TRBD2 aligns across 13 bases. CDR3 length equals 15 residues. CDR1 and CDR2 from the germline V gene are SEHNR and FQNEAQ (reference sequence). Germline trimming cut 4 bases from V and 0 bases from J; bases unmatched to any gene: 0. The CDR3 nucleotides are TGTGCCAGCAGCTGGACTAGCGGGAGCTCCTACGAGCAGTACTTC. It translates to CASSWTSGSSYEQYF.

The chain combines TRBV5-4 with TRBJ2-7; no definite D call. CDR1 is SGHNT, CDR2 YYREEE, per germline (reference sequence). CDR3 length: 15 residues. V dropped 0 bases and J dropped 3 bases, with 13 bases sitting between them. DNA for the CDR3: TGTGCCAGCAGCTTGGAAGAGGCGCCTGACTACGAGCAGTACTTC. Translating it yields CASSLEEAPDYEQYF.

There are a few counts of this clonotype. The gene calls are TRBV5-4 and TRBJ2-2; no definite D call. The CDR3 spans 11 residues. V lost 9 bases to trimming and J lost 3 bases, with 6 bases between them. Germline V CDR1 and CDR2: SGHNT, YYREEE (reference sequence). The CDR3 region is CATLYTGELFF. CDR3 sequence (DNA): TGTGCCACCCTATACACCGGGGAGCTGTTTTTT.

J is TRBJ2-1 and V is TRBV11-2; D call uncertain. V lost 5 bases and J lost 5, with 16 bases in between. CDR1 SGHAT and CDR2 FQNNGV come from the germline V gene. This CDR3 has 15 residues. As DNA, the CDR3 is TGTGCCAGCAGCGTGGCAAGGGCAACGGACAATGAGCAGTTCTTC. Protein product: CASSVARATDNEQFF.

This clonotype was seen a handful of times. The chain links TRBV9 to TRBJ1-6; D may be TRBD1 (6 bases). V was clipped by 3 bases and J by 11 bases, with 12 bases between them. Germline CDR1 reads SGDLS; CDR2 reads YYNGEE. This CDR3 has 13 residues. CDR3 amino acids: CASSAQGFPPLHF. As DNA, the CDR3 is TGTGCCAGCAGCGCCCAGGGGTTTCCACCCCTCCACTTT.

The chain uses TRBV28 and TRBJ1-2; D may be TRBD1 (5 bases). Germline CDR1 and CDR2: MDHEN and SYDVKM. CDR3 length equals 15 residues. The ends were cut back, 6 bases at V and 5 bases at J, with 19 bases in the middle. CDR3 residues: CASRPPGLIFYGYTF. The CDR3 DNA sequence: TGTGCCAGCAGGCCCCCGGGACTGATTTTTTATGGCTACACCTTC.

This clonotype was observed at least ten times. The chain employs TRBV24-1 and TRBJ2-1; TRBD2 aligns across 14 bases. The CDR3 has 18 residues. Per the germline V gene, CDR1 is KGHDR and CDR2 is SFDVKD. Trimming at V came to 3 bases and at J to 9 bases, leaving 12 bases not matched to a gene. The CDR3, as DNA: TGTGCCACCAGTGATCCGGGACTAGCGGGAGAAGGTCGCACTGAGCAGTTCTTC. It translates to CATSDPGLAGEGRTEQFF.

Many counts were recorded for this clonotype. CDR3: CASSLDGQARYF. The CDR3 region has the DNA TGTGCCAGCAGCTTAGACGGACAGGCGCGGTACTTC. The rearrangement links TRBV11-2 to TRBJ2-7; 7 nucleotides match TRBD1. V shed 0 bases and J 12 bases; nucleotides not matched to a gene: 5. CDR3 length: 12 residues. The germline gives CDR1 SGHAT, CDR2 FQNNGV.

Points on this clonotype: This likely comes from a read error, as the CDR3 has no conserved phenylalanine or tryptophan at its end. The V call is TRBV27, the J call TRBJ1-2; 10 bases are shared with TRBD1. The V and J ends lost 9 bases and 4 bases, in that order; junction bases with no gene match: 11. Germline V CDR1 and CDR2: MNHEY, SMNVEV (reference sequence). The CDR3 is made up of 15 amino acids. CDR3 residues: CASGGGDRGLYGYTY. CDR3 bases: TGTGCCAGTGGGGGAGGGGACAGGGGCCTCTATGGCTACACCTAC.

At least ten counts were recorded for this clonotype. The gene calls are TRBV7-9 and TRBJ2-2; the match to TRBD2 covers 7 bases. J gave up 1 base and V 4 bases, and 9 bases lay outside the gene matches. The CDR3 contains 17 residues. The germline CDR1 and CDR2 sequences are SEHNR and FQNEAQ (reference sequence). CDR3 loop: CASSSSAGALNTGELFF. The CDR3 DNA sequence: TGTGCCAGCAGCTCCTCCGCGGGAGCGCTGAACACCGGGGAGCTGTTTTTT.

V is TRBV18 and J is TRBJ1-4; D is undetermined. The V end lost 0 bases, the J end lost 8 bases, and 13 bases lay between the germline ends. This CDR3 has 15 amino acids. Germline V CDR1 and CDR2: KGHSH, LQKENI. CDR3 residues: CASSPPPYQREKLFF. CDR3 in DNA: TGTGCCAGCTCACCACCTCCCTACCAGAGGGAAAAACTGTTTTTT. The full variable domain, completed using reference TRBV18 and TRBJ1-4, is NAGVMQNPRHLVRRRGQEARLRCSPMKGHSHVYWYRQLPEEGLKFMVYLQKENIIDESGMPKERFSAEFPKEGPSILRIQQVVRGDSAAYFCASSPPPYQREKLFFGSGTQLSVL.

Ten or more counts support this clonotype. V gene TRBV5-8 combines with J gene TRBJ1-5, with 10 nucleotides matching TRBD1. Germline V gives CDR1 SGHTS, CDR2 YDEGEE. V shed 5 bases, J shed 5 bases, and the junction held 10 bases outside the gene matches. The CDR3 length is 16 residues. The CDR3 loop is CASRLTGQGPYQPQHF. CDR3 nucleotides: TGTGCCAGCAGGCTTACGGGACAGGGGCCCTATCAGCCCCAGCATTTT.

This clonotype was observed at least ten times. The chain is built from TRBV7-6 and TRBJ2-3; 8 bases are shared with TRBD2. V shed 6 bases, J shed 1 base, and the junction held 15 bases outside the gene matches. The CDR3 totals 18 residues. Germline CDR1 and CDR2: SGHVS and FNYEAQ. CDR3 nucleotide sequence: TGTGCCAGCAGTCCCCGCGGGGGGCTCACCCCGGGCACAGATACGCAGTATTTT. Translating gives CASSPRGGLTPGTDTQYF. Complete variable domain (other parts from reference TRBV7-6 and TRBJ2-3): GAGVSQSPRYKVTKRGQDVALRCDPISGHVSLYWYRQALGQGPEFLTYFNYEAQQDKSGLPNDRFSAERPEGSISTLTIQRTEQRDSAMYRCASSPRGGLTPGTDTQYFGPGTRLTVL.

The V and J genes are TRBV7-9 and TRBJ1-2; D uncertain. The CDR3 covers 17 residues. V was trimmed by 5 bases and J by 0 bases, leaving 19 bases between them. From germline, CDR1 is SEHNR and CDR2 FQNEAQ (reference sequence). CDR3 in amino acids: CASSETVPADANYGYTF. The CDR3 DNA reads TGTGCCAGCAGCGAAACGGTTCCGGCAGACGCTAACTATGGCTACACCTTC.

The genes are TRBV5-6 and TRBJ1-6; possibly TRBD1 for D (5 bases). With 2 bases removed from V and 4 bases from J, the gap between germline ends came to 16 bases. Germline V gene sequence: CDR1 SGHDT, CDR2 YYEEEE. The CDR3 length is 17 residues. CDR3 in DNA: TGTGCCAGCAGCTTTGAGCCCCTCGACAGATATAATTCACCCCTCCACTTT. Translated: CASSFEPLDRYNSPLHF.

This clonotype is a singleton in its sample. This chain joins TRBV10-3 and TRBJ1-5; no definite D call. The CDR3 has 17 amino acids. The germline V and J ends were trimmed by 3 bases and 0 bases, with 15 bases remaining between them. Germline V gives CDR1 ENHRY, CDR2 SYGVKD. CDR3 in DNA: TGTGCCATCAGTGACGCCCGGTGGGGAGATAGCAATCAGCCCCAGCATTTT. Protein sequence: CAISDARWGDSNQPQHF.